This TCR beta chain was identified during a study of T cell repertoires in cytomegalovirus infection. TCRdb reprocessed the reads with MiXCR, giving one entry per CDR3 protein. The data contain about 7,500 distinct CDR3 sequences, roughly 50% of them seen just once; the ten biggest clones take up roughly 76%. Notes on this clonotype: Its cognate antigen is unknown.

The sequence was collected from a human donor in good health (CMV status not recorded). Some clones in this sample may be carry-over from other donors' samples. The sample taken for sequencing was PBMCs, sequenced either directly or after in vitro stimulation (not recorded which).

The DNA of the CDR3 is TGTTACAGCAGCTTAGGGCGTCCAGATACGCAGTATTTT. Protein: CYSSLGRPDTQYF. The chain recombines TRBV7-2 with TRBJ2-3, with D uncertain. Germline values: CDR1 SGHTA, CDR2 FQGNSA. This CDR3 has 13 amino acids.